These T cell receptor beta chains were read from a single sample in a study of cytomegalovirus exposure and HLA in healthy donors. Assay: immunoSEQ multiplex PCR; the TCRdb copy retains only in-frame clones and omits some. Among fewer than 110,000 clones listed, 70% to 85% were seen once. The sample consisted of PBMCs. These receptors all stem from a male donor in good health and CMV-seronegative. The CDR3 runs from the conserved cysteine through the conserved F or W. The order of the fields is CDR3 length, V gene, J gene, clone size, D gene, CDR3 DNA, CDR3 protein. The D gene is left open where the match is weak. Where a row states a size, it is once, few, many or the class of an expanded clone; other rows omit it.

CDR3 length: 14; V gene: TRBV19; J gene: TRBJ2-7; clone size: .; D gene: .; CDR3 DNA: TGTGCCGGATTACAGCCACTCAGCTCCTACGAGCAGTACTTC; CDR3 protein: CAGLQPLSSYEQYF
CDR3 length: 14; V gene: TRBV6-1; J gene: TRBJ2-7; clone size: few; D gene: TRBD1; CDR3 DNA: TGTGCCAGCAGTATAGGGACAGGCCTCTACGAGCAGTACTTC; CDR3 protein: CASSIGTGLYEQYF
CDR3 length: 15; V gene: TRBV28; J gene: TRBJ1-2; clone size: .; D gene: .; CDR3 DNA: TGTGCCAGCAGCCCTGGTTATGGAGTTAACTATGGCTACACCTTC; CDR3 protein: CASSPGYGVNYGYTF
CDR3 length: 14; V gene: TRBV30; J gene: TRBJ2-7; clone size: .; D gene: .; CDR3 DNA: TGTGCCTGGAGTCTCGGGGAGGCGTCCTACGAGCAGTACTTC; CDR3 protein: CAWSLGEASYEQYF
CDR3 length: 16; V gene: TRBV28; J gene: TRBJ1-1; clone size: .; D gene: TRBD1; CDR3 DNA: TGTGCCAGCAGTTCCATCGGACAGGGTCTGAACACTGAAGCTTTCTTT; CDR3 protein: CASSSIGQGLNTEAFF
CDR3 length: 16; V gene: TRBV4-1; J gene: TRBJ2-1; clone size: .; D gene: TRBD2; CDR3 DNA: TGCGCCAGCAGCCAATCTGGACTAGCGGGTTCCCATGAGCAGTTCTTC; CDR3 protein: CASSQSGLAGSHEQFF
CDR3 length: 15; V gene: TRBV6-5; J gene: TRBJ2-1; clone size: .; D gene: TRBD2; CDR3 DNA: TGTGCCAGCAGGTTAGGGACTAGCGGGACATATGAGCAGTTCTTC; CDR3 protein: CASRLGTSGTYEQFF
CDR3 length: 15; V gene: TRBV5-6; J gene: TRBJ1-2; clone size: .; D gene: TRBD1; CDR3 DNA: TGTGCCAGCAGCTTTAGGGACAGAGCGTTCTATGGCTACACCTTC; CDR3 protein: CASSFRDRAFYGYTF
CDR3 length: 18; V gene: TRBV7-9; J gene: TRBJ2-3; clone size: once; D gene: TRBD2; CDR3 DNA: TGTGCCAGCAGCTTACGGACTAGCGGGAGGGGAGACACAGATACGCAGTATTTT; CDR3 protein: CASSLRTSGRGDTDTQYF
CDR3 length: 15; V gene: TRBV6-1; J gene: TRBJ2-2; clone size: once; D gene: TRBD1; CDR3 DNA: TGTGCCAGCAGTCAGGGGGCTCCGAACACCGGGGAGCTGTTTTTT; CDR3 protein: CASSQGAPNTGELFF
CDR3 length: 14; V gene: TRBV4-1; J gene: TRBJ2-3; clone size: .; D gene: .; CDR3 DNA: TGCGCCAGCAGCCTTTTTCCTAGCACAGATACGCAGTATTTT; CDR3 protein: CASSLFPSTDTQYF
CDR3 length: 12; V gene: TRBV28; J gene: TRBJ2-7; clone size: .; D gene: .; CDR3 DNA: TGTGCCAGCAGTTACGGGGGCTACGAGCAGTACTTC; CDR3 protein: CASSYGGYEQYF
CDR3 length: 15; V gene: TRBV30; J gene: TRBJ1-4; clone size: .; D gene: .; CDR3 DNA: TGTGCCTGGGGAACTAGGACGGTCAATAATGAAAAACTGTTTTTT; CDR3 protein: CAWGTRTVNNEKLFF
CDR3 length: 15; V gene: TRBV5-4; J gene: TRBJ1-1; clone size: .; D gene: .; CDR3 DNA: TGTGCCAGCAGCCCGCGGGTCACCACGAACACTGAAGCTTTCTTT; CDR3 protein: CASSPRVTTNTEAFF
CDR3 length: 17; V gene: TRBV7-6; J gene: TRBJ2-1; clone size: .; D gene: TRBD2; CDR3 DNA: TGTGCCAGCAGCTTAGGGCGGCGACTAGCGACGATGAATGAGCAGTTCTTC; CDR3 protein: CASSLGRRLATMNEQFF
CDR3 length: 15; V gene: TRBV6-1; J gene: TRBJ2-7; clone size: .; D gene: TRBD2; CDR3 DNA: TGTGCCAGCAGTGAACAAGCGGGAGGGCGTTACGAGCAGTACTTC; CDR3 protein: CASSEQAGGRYEQYF
CDR3 length: 12; V gene: TRBV5-1; J gene: TRBJ1-2; clone size: .; D gene: .; CDR3 DNA: TGCGCCAGCAGCCCAAATCAGTATGGCTACACCTTC; CDR3 protein: CASSPNQYGYTF
CDR3 length: 15; V gene: TRBV1; J gene: TRBJ2-7; clone size: .; D gene: .; CDR3 DNA: TGCACCAGCAGCCCCGGGACTAGCGGGGTCTACGAGCAGTACTTC; CDR3 protein: CTSSPGTSGVYEQYF
CDR3 length: 13; V gene: TRBV5-4; J gene: TRBJ2-3; clone size: .; D gene: .; CDR3 DNA: TGTGCCGCCTCCCACCAGAGCACAGATACGCAGTATTTT; CDR3 protein: CAASHQSTDTQYF
CDR3 length: 13; V gene: TRBV7-9; J gene: TRBJ2-3; clone size: .; D gene: .; CDR3 DNA: TGTGCCAGCAGCTGGGCCTCCCAAGATACGCAGTATTTT; CDR3 protein: CASSWASQDTQYF
CDR3 length: 18; V gene: TRBV7-6; J gene: TRBJ2-3; clone size: .; D gene: TRBD2; CDR3 DNA: TGTGCCAGCAGCCCCAGAGGACTAGCGGGAGGTGGTACAGATACGCAGTATTTT; CDR3 protein: CASSPRGLAGGGTDTQYF
CDR3 length: 21; V gene: TRBV4-2; J gene: TRBJ2-6; clone size: .; D gene: .; CDR3 DNA: TGTGCCAGCAGCCTCACGGGAATTTGGTCACGAAGTACCTCTGGGGCCAACGTCCTGACTTTC; CDR3 protein: CASSLTGIWSRSTSGANVLTF
CDR3 length: 17; V gene: TRBV19; J gene: TRBJ2-4; clone size: .; D gene: TRBD2; CDR3 DNA: TGTGCCAGTAGTATTCCCCTTGGGGAGGGGACGAGATACATTCAGTACTTC; CDR3 protein: CASSIPLGEGTRYIQYF
CDR3 length: 13; V gene: TRBV2; J gene: TRBJ2-7; clone size: .; D gene: TRBD1; CDR3 DNA: TGTGCCAGCAGCCGACAGGGTGGCTACGAGCAGTACTTC; CDR3 protein: CASSRQGGYEQYF
CDR3 length: 13; V gene: TRBV5-1; J gene: TRBJ2-7; clone size: .; D gene: .; CDR3 DNA: TGCGCCAGCAGCTTGGCGAGGGTTGACGAGCAGTACTTC; CDR3 protein: CASSLARVDEQYF
CDR3 length: 14; V gene: TRBV29-1; J gene: TRBJ2-7; clone size: few; D gene: .; CDR3 DNA: TGCAGCGTTGAAACGGGTGCTGTCTCCTACGAGCAGTACTTC; CDR3 protein: CSVETGAVSYEQYF
CDR3 length: 16; V gene: TRBV7-6; J gene: TRBJ2-7; clone size: few; D gene: .; CDR3 DNA: TGTGCCAGCAGCCTGGCCACAGGGGAGGTCGCCTACGAGCAGTACTTC; CDR3 protein: CASSLATGEVAYEQYF
CDR3 length: 16; V gene: TRBV14; J gene: TRBJ2-3; clone size: few; D gene: TRBD2; CDR3 DNA: TGTGCCAGCAGCCAGATAACTAGCGGCGCCACAGATACGCAGTATTTT; CDR3 protein: CASSQITSGATDTQYF
CDR3 length: 12; V gene: TRBV6-6; J gene: TRBJ2-1; clone size: .; D gene: .; CDR3 DNA: TGTGCCAGCCGGGAGTTGGGTAATGAGCAGTTCTTC; CDR3 protein: CASRELGNEQFF